One and the same sample provided the 11 T cell receptor beta chains below, sequenced in a study of OX40 agonist ivuxolimab in advanced cancers. The table came from immunoSEQ multiplex PCR; TCRdb's copy has only in-frame clones and leaves some out. The data hold about 75,000 clones, with about 88% observed a single time. This specimen was CD4+ or CD8+ T cells sorted from blood, taken in a trial of the OX40 agonist ivuxolimab. These receptors were collected from an adult with an advanced solid tumor such as melanoma, head and neck, liver or kidney cancer.

The CDR3 protein is CASRSVNQPQHF. CDR3 bases: TGTGCCAGCCGATCCGTAAATCAGCCCCAGCATTTT. The genes are TRBV28 and TRBJ1-5; no clear D gene. The CDR3 has 12 residues. Germline CDR1 MDHEN, CDR2 SYDVKM. V dropped 8 bases and J dropped 4 bases, with 9 bases sitting between them.

A single count supports this clone. This sequence joins TRBV6-6 and TRBJ2-1, with D tentatively TRBD1 (5 bases). CDR3 length equals 15 residues. The germline V gene encodes CDR1 MNHNY and CDR2 SVGAGI (reference sequence). V lost 5 bases and J lost 3, with 14 bases in between. The CDR3 reads CASSPGLGGYNEQFF. CDR3 bases: TGTGCCAGCAGTCCAGGGTTAGGTGGCTACAATGAGCAGTTCTTC.

This chain links TRBV6-6 with TRBJ2-2, with 7 nucleotides matching TRBD2. This CDR3 comprises 15 residues. Germline-derived CDR1 and CDR2 are MNHNY and SVGAGI (reference sequence). Trimming removed 2 bases from V and 3 bases from J; junction bases left unmatched: 3. CDR3 residues: CASSYGLADTGELFF. In DNA form, the CDR3 reads TGTGCCAGCAGTTACGGGCTAGCGGACACCGGGGAGCTGTTTTTT.

The chain is built from TRBV28 and TRBJ1-2, with D perhaps TRBD1 (5 bases). Germline assignment: CDR1 MDHEN and CDR2 SYDVKM. This CDR3 region has 13 residues. Trimming removed 5 bases from V and 5 bases from J, with 12 bases in between. DNA for the CDR3: TGTGCCAGCAGTGCGGGACTCCTTTATGGCTACACCTTC. Amino acids: CASSAGLLYGYTF.

The rearrangement joins TRBV27 to TRBJ2-1, with 10 bases identical to TRBD1. V dropped 5 bases and J dropped 0; count of bases not matched to a gene: 7. The CDR3 covers 17 residues. Germline assignment: CDR1 MNHEY and CDR2 SMNVEV (reference sequence). CDR3 residues: CASSPSGTGVSYNEQFF. In nucleotides, the CDR3 is TGTGCCAGCAGTCCATCCGGGACAGGGGTCTCCTACAATGAGCAGTTCTTC.

The chain carries TRBV18 and TRBJ1-4, with D unclear. CDR1 and CDR2 (germline): KGHSH, LQKENI. This CDR3 comprises 15 residues. V lost 2 bases, J lost 5 bases, and 12 bases lay in between. The CDR3, as DNA: TGTGCCAGCTCACCAGGCCAGCCCGAAAATGAAAAACTGTTTTTT. Protein: CASSPGQPENEKLFF.

The chain carries TRBV18 and TRBJ1-1, with unresolved D. Trimming removed 0 bases at V and 0 bases at J, with 11 bases between. This CDR3 comprises 16 residues. Germline CDR1 reads KGHSH; CDR2 reads LQKENI. The CDR3 loop reads CASSPPLVGVNTEAFF. The CDR3 DNA is TGTGCCAGCTCACCACCCTTAGTAGGTGTGAACACTGAAGCTTTCTTT.

The V call is TRBV27, the J call TRBJ1-2; TRBD1 matches 7 bases. The length of the CDR3 is 13 residues. Trimming cost V 5 bases and J 5 bases; bases outside gene matches: 5. The V gene's germline CDR1 is MNHEY and CDR2 SMNVEV (reference sequence). CDR3 nucleotides: TGTGCCAGCAGTCGATACAGGGGATATGGCTACACCTTC. Amino acids: CASSRYRGYGYTF.

The chain carries TRBV5-8 and TRBJ2-7, with TRBD1 identical over 9 bases. Germline CDR1 SGHTS, CDR2 YDEGEE. Trimming cost V 4 bases and J 3 bases; bases outside gene matches: 2. This CDR3 has 13 residues. This CDR3 is CASSRDRVYEQYF. In DNA, the CDR3 is TGTGCCAGCAGCAGGGACAGGGTCTACGAGCAGTACTTC.

This clone was seen a single time. This chain connects TRBV2 to TRBJ1-1; 10 nucleotides line up with TRBD1. J was trimmed by 5 bases and V by 3 bases; bases with no gene match: 9. CDR1 is SNHLY and CDR2 is FYNNEI in the germline V gene. The CDR3 runs 16 residues. The CDR3 bases are TGTGCCAGCAGTGACCGAAGACAGGGGGCGCAGACTGAAGCTTTCTTT. Encoded protein: CASSDRRQGAQTEAFF.

This clone has just one count. V and J are TRBV30 and TRBJ2-7, with no clear D. Trimming took off 6 bases at V and 0 bases at J, with 15 bases between the two ends. Looked up from germline, CDR1 is GTSNPN and CDR2 is SVGIG (reference sequence). CDR3 length equals 14 residues. The CDR3 bases are TGTGCCTGTAACCCCCGGACGGCCTCCTACGAGCAGTACTTC. Amino acids: CACNPRTASYEQYF.